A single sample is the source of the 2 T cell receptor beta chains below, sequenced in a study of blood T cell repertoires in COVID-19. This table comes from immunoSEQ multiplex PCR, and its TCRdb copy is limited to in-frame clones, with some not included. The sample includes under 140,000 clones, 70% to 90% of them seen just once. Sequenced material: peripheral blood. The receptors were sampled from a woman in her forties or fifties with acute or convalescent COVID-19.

Written as DNA, the CDR3 is TGTGCCAGCAGCACAATGTACAGGGAAACTGAAGCTTTCTTT. Translating it yields CASSTMYRETEAFF. This chain links TRBV7-2 with TRBJ1-1; perhaps TRBD1 as D (6 bases). Germline loops: CDR1 SGHTA, CDR2 FQGNSA. The CDR3 totals 14 residues. V was cut by 5 bases and J by 5 bases, with 15 bases left in between.

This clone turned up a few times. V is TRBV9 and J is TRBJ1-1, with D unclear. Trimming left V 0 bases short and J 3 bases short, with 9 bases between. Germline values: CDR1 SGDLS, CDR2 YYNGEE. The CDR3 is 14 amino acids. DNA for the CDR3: TGTGCCAGCAGCGTAGGGGCTGTGGACACTGAAGCTTTCTTT. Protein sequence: CASSVGAVDTEAFF.